The clone carrying this T cell receptor (beta chain) was found once. TCRdb's copy holds only in-frame clones and misses some; the assay was immunoSEQ multiplex PCR. Here the sample spans around 50,000 clones, 80% to 90% being singletons. These data belong to a study of blood T cell repertoires in COVID-19. Turning to the study itself: Whether acute or convalescent, the COVID-19 samples came from the United States, Italy and Spain.

The CDR3 spans 17 residues. Germline CDR1 reads KGHSH; CDR2 reads LQKENI. After removal of 0 bases from V and 6 bases from J, the junction contained 6 bases not matched to a gene. The sequence derives from a woman older than 75 with acute or convalescent COVID-19. The rearrangement uses TRBV18 and TRBJ2-1, with 12 positions matching TRBD2. The sequenced sample consisted of peripheral blood. CDR3 nucleotides: TGTGCCAGCTCACCACCCTCTAGCGGGGGGGCGGGCAATGAGCAGTTCTTC. Translation gives CASSPPSSGGAGNEQFF.